What follows is one TCR beta chain and its context. This CDR3 is 15 amino acids long. Looked up from germline, CDR1 is SGHAT and CDR2 is FQNNGV. Trimming cost V 3 bases and J 7 bases; bases outside gene matches: 5. The protocol was immunoSEQ multiplex PCR, while the TCRdb copy is restricted to in-frame clones and leaves out a portion. The sample records a few hundred thousand clones, roughly 90% being singletons. This entry is derived from a study of blood T cell repertoires in COVID-19. Study-level background: Both acute and convalescent COVID-19 samples were obtained from the United States, Italy and Spain.

This TCR was recovered from a woman aged 45 to 65 with active or convalescent COVID-19. Sample: peripheral blood. The chain has TRBV11-2 and TRBJ2-4, with TRBD1 matching over 11 bases. The CDR3 nucleotides are TGTGCCAGCAGCTTTCCGGGGACAGGGGGGAACATTCAGTACTTC. Residues: CASSFPGTGGNIQYF.